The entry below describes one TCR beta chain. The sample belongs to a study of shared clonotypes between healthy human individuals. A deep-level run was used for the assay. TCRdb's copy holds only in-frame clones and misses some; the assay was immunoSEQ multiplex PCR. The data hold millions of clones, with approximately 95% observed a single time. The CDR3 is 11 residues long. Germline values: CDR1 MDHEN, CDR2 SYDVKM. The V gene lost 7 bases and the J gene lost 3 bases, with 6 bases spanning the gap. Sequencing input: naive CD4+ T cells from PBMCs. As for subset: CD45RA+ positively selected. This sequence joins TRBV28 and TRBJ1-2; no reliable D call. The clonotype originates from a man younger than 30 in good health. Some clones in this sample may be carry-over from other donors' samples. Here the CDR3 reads CASTGYYGYTF. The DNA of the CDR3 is TGTGCCAGCACTGGTTACTATGGCTACACCTTC.